These 26 T cell receptor beta chains came from one sample sequenced in a study of blood T cell repertoires in COVID-19. The table came from immunoSEQ multiplex PCR; TCRdb's copy has only in-frame clones and leaves some out. The data contain over 250,000 clones, more than 80% of them seen just once; the ten biggest clones take up 1.1%. Sequenced input: PBMCs or T cells enriched from blood (not recorded which). These receptors were taken from a woman in her 30s who had recovered from COVID-19.

This sequence joins TRBV19 and TRBJ1-5; a possible D gene is TRBD1 (5 bases). Germline V CDR1 and CDR2: LNHDA, SQIVND (reference sequence). The CDR3 runs to 16 residues. V lost 2 bases and J 2 bases, leaving 13 bases between the germline ends. CDR3 amino acids: CASSISRQTRNQPQHF. CDR3 nucleotide sequence: TGTGCCAGTAGTATAAGCAGACAGACTCGCAATCAGCCCCAGCATTTT.

J is TRBJ2-1 and V is TRBV9; 11 bases are shared with TRBD2. The V gene end was trimmed by 7 bases and the J gene end by 9 bases; junction bases not matched to a gene: 6. The CDR3 extends over 13 amino acids. Germline values: CDR1 SGDLS, CDR2 YYNGEE. DNA of the CDR3: TGTGCCAGCGGGAGGACTAGCGGGTTTGAGCAGTTCTTC. Translated, it gives CASGRTSGFEQFF.

The J gene is TRBJ1-6, the V gene TRBV9; 7 bases are a match to TRBD1. This CDR3 region has 17 residues. The germline CDR1 and CDR2 sequences are SGDLS and YYNGEE. Germline trimming cut 2 bases from V and 7 bases from J; bases unmatched to any gene: 12. The CDR3: CASSVGAGGDFNSPLHF. CDR3 DNA sequence: TGTGCCAGCAGCGTTGGGGCAGGGGGTGACTTCAATTCACCCCTCCACTTT.

The V gene is TRBV5-1, the J gene TRBJ1-6; TRBD1 is a possible D gene (6 bases). CDR3 size: 14 residues. The V end was cut by 5 bases, the J end by 3 bases, with 9 bases between. CDR1 is SGHRS and CDR2 is YFSETQ in the germline V gene. In nucleotides, the CDR3 is TGCGCCAGCAGGGACAGAAGCTATAATTCACCCCTCCACTTT. Translating gives CASRDRSYNSPLHF.

The chain links TRBV9 to TRBJ2-7; D is possibly TRBD2 (5 bases). V lost 4 bases and J 0 bases, leaving 11 bases between the germline ends. There are 14 residues in the CDR3. Germline assignment: CDR1 SGDLS and CDR2 YYNGEE. Here the CDR3 DNA reads TGTGCCAGCAGCCCTAACGGGGACTCCTACGAGCAGTACTTC. It is translated as CASSPNGDSYEQYF.

The chain joins TRBV27 to TRBJ2-7; D possibly corresponds to TRBD1 (5 bases). V was shortened by 2 bases and J by 3 bases, with 17 bases between the two germline ends. Germline lookup yields CDR1 MNHEY and CDR2 SMNVEV (reference sequence). CDR3 length: 16 amino acids. The CDR3 loop reads CASSLGPVGQHYEQYF. In DNA, the CDR3 is TGTGCCAGCAGTTTAGGCCCTGTAGGACAACACTACGAGCAGTACTTC.

V and J are TRBV30 and TRBJ2-7; TRBD2 matches 13 bases. The CDR3 is made up of 13 amino acids. Germline CDR1 is GTSNPN and CDR2 is SVGIG (reference sequence). V was clipped by 5 bases and J by 3 bases; unmatched bases: 1. Here the CDR3 reads CAWGTSGVYEQYF. The CDR3 DNA sequence: TGTGCCTGGGGGACTAGCGGGGTCTACGAGCAGTACTTC.

This clone appeared a single time. The V call is TRBV6-5, the J call TRBJ1-1, with TRBD1 matching over 7 bases. V trimming: 6 bases; J trimming: 1 base; junction bases outside the gene matches: 8. The CDR3 is made up of 15 amino acids. In germline, CDR1 is MNHEY, CDR2 SVGAGI. In DNA, the CDR3 is TGTGCCAGCAGCCGGGACAGCCCCACGAACACTGAAGCTTTCTTT. Its protein product is CASSRDSPTNTEAFF.

This clone was counted once. This sequence joins TRBV28 and TRBJ2-1; 13 bases map to TRBD2. This CDR3 is 14 amino acids long. Germline lookup yields CDR1 MDHEN and CDR2 SYDVKM. The ends lost 11 bases at V and 3 bases at J; junction bases unmatched: 4. CDR3 bases: TGTGCCGCTACTAGCGGGAGGGACTACAATGAGCAGTTCTTC. Protein sequence: CAATSGRDYNEQFF. The variable domain in full, completed from reference TRBV28 and TRBJ2-1, reads DVKVTQSSRYLVKRTGEKVFLECVQDMDHENMFWYRQDPGLGLRLIYFSYDVKMKEKGDIPEGYSVSREKKERFSLILESASTNQTSMYLCAATSGRDYNEQFFGPGTRLTVL.

The chain has TRBV7-9 and TRBJ1-5; 10 positions agree with TRBD1. CDR1 and CDR2 (germline): SEHNR, FQNEAQ (reference sequence). The CDR3 contains 19 residues. Trimming took 0 bases from V and 6 from J; bases not matched to a gene: 14. This CDR3 reads CASSLAVPGQGFGSQPQHF. The CDR3 nucleotides are TGTGCCAGCAGCTTAGCGGTCCCGGGACAGGGGTTTGGTAGTCAGCCCCAGCATTTT.

This chain joins TRBV7-9 and TRBJ2-4, with unresolved D. CDR1 and CDR2 (germline): SEHNR, FQNEAQ (reference sequence). Trimming cost V 5 bases and J 2 bases, with 7 bases left between them. This CDR3 has 13 residues. The CDR3 spells CASSPRTKNIQYF. The CDR3, as DNA: TGTGCCAGCAGCCCGCGGACCAAAAACATTCAGTACTTC.

The V call is TRBV30, the J call TRBJ1-4; the D is unclear. The CDR3 runs 14 residues. V dropped 1 base and J dropped 2 bases, with 8 bases sitting between them. Germline assignment: CDR1 GTSNPN and CDR2 SVGIG (reference sequence). The CDR3 sequence: CAWSGSRTNEKLFF. In DNA form, the CDR3 reads TGTGCCTGGAGTGGGTCCCGGACTAATGAAAAACTGTTTTTT.

The chain links TRBV4-1 to TRBJ2-1; maybe TRBD1 (6 bases). This CDR3 is built from 12 residues. CDR1 is MGHRA and CDR2 is YSYEKL in the germline V gene. V was pared by 5 bases and J by 10 bases, with 12 bases between. The CDR3 reads CASSYRVAEQFF. The DNA of the CDR3 is TGCGCCAGCAGCTACAGGGTCGCGGAGCAGTTCTTC.

The gene calls are TRBV27 and TRBJ2-6; D perhaps matches TRBD2 (5 bases). This CDR3 is built from 18 residues. In germline, CDR1 is MNHEY, CDR2 SMNVEV (reference sequence). Trimming removed 6 bases at V and 0 bases at J, with 18 bases between. Here the CDR3 reads CASSLYSGYRSGANVLTF. The CDR3 coding sequence is TGTGCCAGCAGCCTATACAGCGGCTACCGCTCTGGGGCCAACGTCCTGACTTTC. Filled out from reference TRBV27 and TRBJ2-6, the complete variable domain reads EAQVTQNPRYLITVTGKKLTVTCSQNMNHEYMSWYRQDPGLGLRQIYYSMNVEVTDKGDVPEGYKVSRKEKRNFPLILESPSPNQTSLYFCASSLYSGYRSGANVLTFGAGSRLTVL.

V and J are TRBV9 and TRBJ2-1; a weak D match, TRBD2 (6 bases). This CDR3 region has 16 residues. The germline gives CDR1 SGDLS, CDR2 YYNGEE. The V end was cut by 5 bases, the J end by 1 base, with 16 bases between. For the CDR3, the DNA is TGTGCCAGCAGTGGGGATGAACGGGGGTCCTACAATGAGCAGTTCTTC. Translation gives CASSGDERGSYNEQFF.

This clone was picked up a small number of times. V gene TRBV7-9 combines with J gene TRBJ1-3; D is ambiguous. The CDR3 spans 16 residues. The germline CDR1 and CDR2 sequences are SEHNR and FQNEAQ (reference sequence). Deletions cut 1 base from V and 0 bases from J, with 10 bases between. CDR3 protein: CASSLVSSHSGNTIYF. The CDR3 DNA sequence: TGTGCCAGCAGCTTAGTTTCGAGCCACTCTGGAAACACCATATATTTT.

The chain carries TRBV7-2 and TRBJ2-2; 7 positions match TRBD1. This CDR3 is 15 amino acids long. The germline V gene encodes CDR1 SGHTA and CDR2 FQGNSA. The junction had 8 bases not matched to a gene; V was cut back by 4 bases and J by 6 bases. The CDR3 nucleotides are TGTGCCAGCAGCTCCCCGGACAGGACCGCCGGGGAGCTGTTTTTT. Its translation is CASSSPDRTAGELFF.

The V call is TRBV4-3, the J call TRBJ1-2, with D maybe TRBD1 (6 bases). Germline CDR1 and CDR2: LGHNA and YSLEER. The length of the CDR3 is 14 residues. The ends were cut back, 0 bases at V and 7 bases at J, with 12 bases in the middle. Here the CDR3 reads CASSQEGARIGYTF. In DNA, the CDR3 is TGCGCCAGCAGCCAAGAGGGGGCTCGAATTGGCTACACCTTC.

The chain couples TRBV19 to TRBJ1-5; 9 bases line up with TRBD1. V gave up 5 bases and J gave up 4 bases; unmatched junction bases: 3. Germline V gene sequence: CDR1 LNHDA, CDR2 SQIVND (reference sequence). The CDR3 extends over 14 amino acids. In DNA, the CDR3 is TGTGCCAGTAGTGAACAGGGGGCGAATCAGCCCCAGCATTTT. Its protein is CASSEQGANQPQHF.

The chain has TRBV25-1 and TRBJ2-7; tentative D call: TRBD1 (5 bases). The germline V and J ends were trimmed by 6 bases and 2 bases, with 8 bases remaining between them. CDR3 length: 12 amino acids. Germline CDR1 reads MGHDK; CDR2 reads SYGVNS. This chain's CDR3 is CASRAGTYEQYF. CDR3 DNA: TGTGCCAGCAGAGCAGGGACCTACGAGCAGTACTTC.

The chain combines TRBV30 with TRBJ2-5; the D is unclear. The CDR3 loop spans 12 amino acids. The germline V and J ends were trimmed by 4 bases and 2 bases, with 8 bases remaining between them. Germline V gives CDR1 GTSNPN, CDR2 SVGIG (reference sequence). The CDR3 loop is CAWTGRQETQYF. CDR3 DNA sequence: TGTGCCTGGACGGGTCGTCAAGAGACCCAGTACTTC.

V and J are TRBV27 and TRBJ2-7, with 11 nucleotides matching TRBD2. J lost 3 bases, V lost 4 bases, and 5 bases had no gene match. The CDR3 is 15 residues long. Germline V CDR1 and CDR2: MNHEY, SMNVEV (reference sequence). The CDR3 DNA reads as TGTGCCAGCAGTTCGCTAGCGGGAGGTTTCTACGAGCAGTACTTC. Protein sequence: CASSSLAGGFYEQYF.

V usage is TRBV9 and J usage is TRBJ1-2; 9 nucleotides match TRBD1. V lost 3 bases to trimming and J lost 4 bases; unmatched junction nucleotides: 22. Germline assignment: CDR1 SGDLS and CDR2 YYNGEE. The CDR3 sequence is 20 residues long. The CDR3 DNA is TGTGCCAGCAGCGATCTTCCCTCGTCCCGATTACCGGGACAGGGCTATGGCTACACCTTC. Translating it yields CASSDLPSSRLPGQGYGYTF. Together with reference TRBV9 and TRBJ1-2, the CDR3 gives the full variable domain: DSGVTQTPKHLITATGQRVTLRCSPRSGDLSVYWYQQSLDQGLQFLIQYYNGEERAKGNILERFSAQQFPDLHSELNLSSLELGDSALYFCASSDLPSSRLPGQGYGYTFGSGTRLTVV.

This sequence joins TRBV19 and TRBJ2-7, with 10 nucleotides matching TRBD2. V shed 5 bases, J shed 5 bases, and the junction held 12 bases outside the gene matches. The CDR3 runs to 16 residues. Germline-derived CDR1 and CDR2 are LNHDA and SQIVND (reference sequence). CDR3 nucleotides: TGTGCCAGTAGTCCGAAATCTAGCGGGAGTTCCCACGAGCAGTACTTC. This encodes CASSPKSSGSSHEQYF.

The chain couples TRBV28 to TRBJ2-7; 14 nucleotides line up with TRBD2. This CDR3 has 17 residues. After removal of 5 bases from V and 8 bases from J, the junction contained 14 bases not matched to a gene. Germline CDR1 reads MDHEN; CDR2 reads SYDVKM. CDR3 protein: CASSKGLAGVGFEKQYF. CDR3 DNA sequence: TGTGCCAGCAGTAAGGGACTAGCGGGAGTGGGGTTTGAAAAGCAGTACTTC. The whole variable domain, remainder taken from reference TRBV28 and TRBJ2-7, is DVKVTQSSRYLVKRTGEKVFLECVQDMDHENMFWYRQDPGLGLRLIYFSYDVKMKEKGDIPEGYSVSREKKERFSLILESASTNQTSMYLCASSKGLAGVGFEKQYFGPGTRLTVT.

The chain links TRBV30 to TRBJ2-2; 7 nucleotides match TRBD2. With 3 bases clipped from V and 11 bases from J, the junction kept 9 bases outside the gene matches. This CDR3 has 13 amino acids. CDR1 is GTSNPN and CDR2 is SVGIG in the germline V gene (reference sequence). This chain's CDR3 is CAWRGTTMGELFF. CDR3 coding DNA: TGTGCCTGGAGGGGGACTACCATGGGAGAGCTGTTTTTT. Full variable domain (outside the CDR3, taken from reference TRBV30 and TRBJ2-2): SQTIHQWPATLVQPVGSPLSLECTVEGTSNPNLYWYRQAAGRGLQLLFYSVGIGQISSEVPQNLSASRPQDRQFILSSKKLLLSDSGFYLCAWRGTTMGELFFGEGSRLTVL.